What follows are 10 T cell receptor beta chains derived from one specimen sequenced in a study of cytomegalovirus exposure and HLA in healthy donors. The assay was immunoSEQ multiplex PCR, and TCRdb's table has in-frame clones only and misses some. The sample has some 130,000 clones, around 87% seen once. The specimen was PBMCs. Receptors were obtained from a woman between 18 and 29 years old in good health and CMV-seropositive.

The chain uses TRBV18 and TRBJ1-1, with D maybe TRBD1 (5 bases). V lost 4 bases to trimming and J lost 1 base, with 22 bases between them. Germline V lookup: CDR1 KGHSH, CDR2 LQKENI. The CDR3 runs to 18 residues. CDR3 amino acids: CASSQVGWAGRKNTEAFF. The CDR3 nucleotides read TGTGCCAGCTCACAGGTGGGATGGGCAGGGAGGAAGAACACTGAAGCTTTCTTT.

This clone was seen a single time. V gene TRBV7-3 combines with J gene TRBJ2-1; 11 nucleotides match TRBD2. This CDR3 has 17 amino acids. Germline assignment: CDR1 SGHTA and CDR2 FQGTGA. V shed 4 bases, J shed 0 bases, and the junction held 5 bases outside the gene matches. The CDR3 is CASSSGLAVSSYNEQFF. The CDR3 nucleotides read TGTGCCAGCAGCTCGGGACTAGCGGTAAGCTCCTACAATGAGCAGTTCTTC.

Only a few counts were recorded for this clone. For the CDR3, the DNA is TGTGCCAGCCGGGACTACTCCTACAATGAGCAGTTCTTC. The encoded protein is CASRDYSYNEQFF. The V gene is TRBV6-5, the J gene TRBJ2-1, with TRBD2 identical over 7 bases. CDR1 is MNHEY, CDR2 SVGAGI, per germline. This CDR3 has 13 amino acids. The V gene end was trimmed by 8 bases and the J gene end by 0 bases; junction bases not matched to a gene: 1.

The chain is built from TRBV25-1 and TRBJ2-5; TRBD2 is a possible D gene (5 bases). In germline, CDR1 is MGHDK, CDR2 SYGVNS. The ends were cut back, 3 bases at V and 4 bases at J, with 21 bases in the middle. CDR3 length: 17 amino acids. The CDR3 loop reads CASSDFAGGSGGETQYF. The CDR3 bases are TGTGCCAGCAGTGATTTCGCGGGTGGGAGCGGTGGAGAGACCCAGTACTTC.

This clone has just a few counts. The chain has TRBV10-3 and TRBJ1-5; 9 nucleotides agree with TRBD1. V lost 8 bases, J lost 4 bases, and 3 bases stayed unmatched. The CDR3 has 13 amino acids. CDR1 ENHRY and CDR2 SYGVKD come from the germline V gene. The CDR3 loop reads CAIRDRGNQPQHF. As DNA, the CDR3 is TGTGCCATCCGCGACAGGGGGAATCAGCCCCAGCATTTT.

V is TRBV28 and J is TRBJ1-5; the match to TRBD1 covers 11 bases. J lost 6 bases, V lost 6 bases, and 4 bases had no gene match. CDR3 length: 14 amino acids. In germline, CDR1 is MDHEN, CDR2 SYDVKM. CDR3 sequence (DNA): TGTGCCAGCAGCGGGACAGGGGGTACTCAGCCCCAGCATTTT. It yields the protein CASSGTGGTQPQHF.

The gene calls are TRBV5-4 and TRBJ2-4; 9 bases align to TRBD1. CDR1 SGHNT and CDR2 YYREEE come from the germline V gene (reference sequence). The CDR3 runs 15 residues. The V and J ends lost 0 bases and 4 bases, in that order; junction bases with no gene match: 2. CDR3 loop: CASSLETGGKNIQYF. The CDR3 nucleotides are TGTGCCAGCAGCTTGGAGACAGGGGGTAAAAACATTCAGTACTTC.

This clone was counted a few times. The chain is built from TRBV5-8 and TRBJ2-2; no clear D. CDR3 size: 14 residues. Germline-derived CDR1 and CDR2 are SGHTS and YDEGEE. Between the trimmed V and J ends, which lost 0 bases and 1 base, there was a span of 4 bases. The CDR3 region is CASSLAQNTGELFF. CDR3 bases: TGTGCCAGCAGCTTGGCCCAGAACACCGGGGAGCTGTTTTTT.

CDR3 residues: CASSLVAGPNTEAFF. The CDR3 DNA reads as TGCGCCAGCAGCTTGGTTGCAGGGCCGAACACTGAAGCTTTCTTT. V is TRBV5-1 and J is TRBJ1-1; the D gene is possibly TRBD1 (5 bases). Trimming pared 0 bases from V and 1 base from J, leaving 10 bases between. CDR1 and CDR2 from the germline V gene are SGHRS and YFSETQ. The length of the CDR3 is 15 residues.

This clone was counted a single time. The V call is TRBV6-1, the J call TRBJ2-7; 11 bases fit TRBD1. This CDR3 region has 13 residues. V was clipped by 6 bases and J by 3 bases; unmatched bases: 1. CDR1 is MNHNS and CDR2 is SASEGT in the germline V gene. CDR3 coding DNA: TGTGCCAGCAGAGGGACAGGGGGCTACGAGCAGTACTTC. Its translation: CASRGTGGYEQYF.